Listed below are T cell receptor beta chains from one sample, sequenced in a study of shared clonotypes between healthy human individuals. Produced via immunoSEQ multiplex PCR; TCRdb's table is partial and in-frame only. The table lists 2,500,000 or so clones, over 85% of them singletons. The sequenced material came from naive CD4+ T cells from PBMCs. The source of these receptors is a man younger than 35 in good health. Some clones in this sample may be carry-over from other donors' samples. Both conserved end residues are part of each CDR3. Each record gives: D gene, V gene, J gene, CDR3 DNA, CDR3 protein. D genes are given only for firm matches.

d_gene: TRBD1
v_gene: TRBV7-9
j_gene: TRBJ2-3
CDR3nt: TGTGCCAGCAGCTTAGGACAGGGATTCACAGATACGCAGTATTTT
CDR3aa: CASSLGQGFTDTQYF

d_gene: TRBD1
v_gene: TRBV5-8
j_gene: TRBJ1-2
CDR3nt: TGTGCCAGCAGCCCTAGACAGGGGAAGCGCTATGGCTACACCTTC
CDR3aa: CASSPRQGKRYGYTF

d_gene: -
v_gene: TRBV7-2
j_gene: TRBJ1-3
CDR3nt: TGTGCCAGCAGCGTAGTAGGGGGAAACACCATATATTTT
CDR3aa: CASSVVGGNTIYF

d_gene: -
v_gene: TRBV7-9
j_gene: TRBJ2-7
CDR3nt: TGTGCCAGCAGCTTAGGGTTGGTCAGGGCGGTCAGGAAGACCTACGAGCAGTACTTC
CDR3aa: CASSLGLVRAVRKTYEQYF

d_gene: -
v_gene: TRBV18
j_gene: TRBJ2-2
CDR3nt: TGTGCCAGCTCACGGCTAGCGCCGAGCACCGGGGAGCTGTTTTTT
CDR3aa: CASSRLAPSTGELFF

d_gene: -
v_gene: TRBV18
j_gene: TRBJ1-2
CDR3nt: TGTGCCAGCTCACCAGTAGGGTATCTGGGCGGCTACACCTTC
CDR3aa: CASSPVGYLGGYTF

d_gene: -
v_gene: TRBV7-3
j_gene: TRBJ2-2
CDR3nt: TGTGCCAGCAGCCCCGGACGGGGTAGGACCGGGGAGCTGTTTTTT
CDR3aa: CASSPGRGRTGELFF

d_gene: TRBD1
v_gene: TRBV28
j_gene: TRBJ1-5
CDR3nt: TGTGCCAGCAGTTTGTCCGGGACAGCTAGCAATCAGCCCCAGCATTTT
CDR3aa: CASSLSGTASNQPQHF

d_gene: TRBD1
v_gene: TRBV9
j_gene: TRBJ1-1
CDR3nt: TGTGCCAGCAGCGTAGATCCCGGACAGGGGAACACTGAAGCTTTCTTT
CDR3aa: CASSVDPGQGNTEAFF

d_gene: TRBD1
v_gene: TRBV7-3
j_gene: TRBJ2-5
CDR3nt: TGTGCCAGCAGCTTATTGGGACAGCCCACGGAGACCCAGTACTTC
CDR3aa: CASSLLGQPTETQYF

d_gene: TRBD1
v_gene: TRBV7-3
j_gene: TRBJ2-7
CDR3nt: TGTGCCAGCAGTCTATTCGCACTGACAGGGAATTTTGGCGAGCAGTACTTC
CDR3aa: CASSLFALTGNFGEQYF

d_gene: -
v_gene: TRBV10-3
j_gene: TRBJ2-2
CDR3nt: TGTGCATCAGGGGGGGGCTGGACCGGGGAGCTGTTTTTT
CDR3aa: CASGGGWTGELFF

d_gene: -
v_gene: TRBV21-1
j_gene: TRBJ2-7
CDR3nt: TGTGCCAGCAAACCGGGACTAGCGGGAGCCAACGAGCAGTACTTC
CDR3aa: CASKPGLAGANEQYF

d_gene: TRBD1
v_gene: TRBV5-1
j_gene: TRBJ2-2
CDR3nt: TGCGCCAGCAGCTGGGGGACAGGTAACACCGGGGAGCTGTTTTTT
CDR3aa: CASSWGTGNTGELFF

d_gene: -
v_gene: TRBV5-4
j_gene: TRBJ2-3
CDR3nt: TGTGCCAGCAGCTTTTACGACACAGATACGCAGTATTTT
CDR3aa: CASSFYDTDTQYF

d_gene: TRBD2
v_gene: TRBV28
j_gene: TRBJ2-2
CDR3nt: TGTGCCAGCAGTCGGACTAGCGGGAGGGCGGGGGAGCTGTTTTTT
CDR3aa: CASSRTSGRAGELFF

d_gene: -
v_gene: TRBV27
j_gene: TRBJ2-1
CDR3nt: TGTGCCAGCAGCCCCCATTACAATGAGCAGTTCTTC
CDR3aa: CASSPHYNEQFF

d_gene: TRBD2
v_gene: TRBV7-2
j_gene: TRBJ2-1
CDR3nt: TGTGCCAGCAGCCGACCGACTAGCGGGGAAGGTGAGCAGTTCTTC
CDR3aa: CASSRPTSGEGEQFF